Listed below are T cell receptor beta chains from one sample, sequenced in a study of CD8 T cell repertoires and HIV-1 epitope variants. Produced via immunoSEQ multiplex PCR; TCRdb's table is partial and in-frame only. The sample includes about 95,000 clones, 60% to 80% of them seen just once. Sequencing used uncultured baseline CD8+ T cells from peripheral blood mononuclear cells (PBMCs). These receptors all stem from a male donor with HIV. The CDR3 runs from the conserved cysteine through the conserved F or W. The D gene is left open where the match is weak. Where a row states a size, it is once, few, many or the class of an expanded clone; other rows omit it.

cdr3_length j_call clone_size v_call d_call cdr3_aa cdr3_nt
16 TRBJ2-3 - TRBV19 TRBD1 CASSMGTGANTDTQYF TGTGCCAGTAGTATGGGGACAGGGGCCAACACAGATACGCAGTATTTT
14 TRBJ2-2 - TRBV6-4 TRBD2 CASSGLAGAGELFF TGTGCCAGCAGTGGGCTAGCGGGTGCCGGGGAGCTGTTTTTT
16 TRBJ2-2 - TRBV15 - CATSRSGTTLTGELFF TGTGCCACCAGCAGATCGGGGACAACATTAACCGGGGAGCTGTTTTTT
15 TRBJ1-4 - TRBV9 - CASSVRHSVNEKLFF TGTGCCAGCAGCGTTAGACATTCGGTAAATGAAAAACTGTTTTTT
14 TRBJ2-3 many TRBV2 TRBD2 CASNGGSDADTQYF TGTGCCAGCAACGGCGGGAGCGACGCGGATACGCAGTATTTT
16 TRBJ1-2 - TRBV25-1 - CASGGEDRSSNYGYTF TGTGCCAGCGGAGGTGAGGACCGATCCTCTAACTATGGCTACACCTTC
13 TRBJ2-1 - TRBV10-3 - CAIRMDSYNEQFF TGTGCCATCAGGATGGACAGTTACAATGAGCAGTTCTTC
12 TRBJ2-1 - TRBV28 - CASSLWSNEQFF TGTGCCAGCAGTTTATGGAGCAATGAGCAGTTCTTC
16 TRBJ2-7 - TRBV4-3 TRBD1 CASRSGPGQGSYEQYF TGCGCCAGCAGGTCGGGGCCGGGACAGGGTTCCTACGAGCAGTACTTC
13 TRBJ1-5 few TRBV30 - CAWSGSGVEPQHF TGTGCCTGGAGTGGTTCGGGTGTAGAGCCCCAGCATTTT
16 TRBJ2-6 - TRBV5-4 - CASSSAWRSGANVLTF TGTGCCAGCAGCTCTGCCTGGCGCTCCGGGGCCAACGTCCTGACTTTC
13 TRBJ2-7 once TRBV5-1 TRBD2 CASSPGTSAQQYF TGCGCCAGCAGCCCCGGGACTAGCGCCCAGCAGTACTTC
12 TRBJ2-7 - TRBV29-1 TRBD1 CSVGQGTNEQYF TGCAGCGTTGGACAGGGAACAAACGAGCAGTACTTC
15 TRBJ1-5 - TRBV6-5 - CASSYSRDTNQPQHF TGTGCCAGCAGTTACTCCCGGGACACCAATCAGCCCCAGCATTTT
13 TRBJ2-1 - TRBV18 - CASSPPGNNEQFF TGTGCCAGCTCACCACCGGGGAACAATGAGCAGTTCTTC
16 TRBJ2-7 - TRBV7-9 - CASSSRSDRHSYEQYF TGTGCCAGCAGCTCCCGGTCGGACAGACACTCCTACGAGCAGTACTTC
12 TRBJ2-2 - TRBV6-5 TRBD1 CASSRQGGELFF TGTGCCAGCAGTCGACAGGGCGGGGAGCTGTTTTTT
15 TRBJ2-1 - TRBV19 TRBD1 CASTTEDRLYNEQFF TGTGCCAGTACGACCGAGGACAGGCTATACAATGAGCAGTTCTTC
12 TRBJ2-2 once TRBV30 - CAWNRVAGELFF TGTGCCTGGAATAGGGTGGCCGGGGAGCTGTTTTTT
12 TRBJ1-1 - TRBV6-1 TRBD1 CASSRTGAEAFF TGTGCCAGCAGTCGGACAGGGGCTGAAGCTTTCTTT
11 TRBJ2-5 - TRBV29-1 - CSGGEQETQYF TGCAGCGGAGGGGAACAAGAGACCCAGTACTTC
16 TRBJ1-2 few TRBV19 TRBD1 CASSIGGGGARNGYTF TGTGCCAGTAGTATAGGAGGAGGGGGCGCGAGGAATGGCTACACCTTC
15 TRBJ1-2 - TRBV19 - CASSIEAVHNYGYTF TGTGCCAGTAGTATTGAGGCAGTTCATAACTATGGCTACACCTTC
15 TRBJ2-5 once TRBV7-9 TRBD2 CASSPGNAGGETQYF TGTGCCAGCAGCCCTGGGAACGCGGGGGGGGAGACCCAGTACTTC
14 TRBJ2-3 - TRBV30 TRBD2 CACSRGDRTDTQYF TGTGCCTGCTCACGGGGGGACCGCACAGATACGCAGTATTTT
15 TRBJ2-7 - TRBV2 TRBD1 CASSAQRTGIDEQYF TGTGCCAGCAGTGCCCAACGGACAGGGATCGACGAGCAGTACTTC
14 TRBJ1-2 many TRBV30 - CAWSVQDRRNGYTF TGTGCCTGGAGTGTCCAAGATCGCCGAAATGGTTACACCTTC
13 TRBJ1-1 few TRBV14 - CASSFSGNTEAFF TGTGCCAGCAGCTTTTCCGGGAACACTGAAGCTTTCTTT
10 TRBJ2-3 few TRBV30 - CASSTDTQYF TGTGCCTCTAGCACAGATACGCAGTATTTT
15 TRBJ2-7 - TRBV7-6 - CASSVDGGSAYEQYF TGTGCCAGCAGCGTGGACGGTGGTTCGGCCTACGAGCAGTACTTC
12 TRBJ2-3 few TRBV25-1 - CASQRLPDTQYF TGTGCCAGCCAAAGACTACCAGATACGCAGTATTTT
16 TRBJ2-7 - TRBV4-1 TRBD1 CASSPTGTGQIYEQYF TGCGCCAGCAGCCCTACCGGGACAGGGCAAATCTACGAGCAGTACTTC